The present entry profiles one TCR beta chain with its context. This clone's antigen is unknown. The input lacks base qualities; no much larger clone sits a single base away. The time point label, as the study defines it: progressive disease on ibrutinib. For TCR beta library preparation, approximately 2 micrograms of genomic DNA was extracted from cryopreserved PBMCs. Longitudinal blood samples from CLL patients on ibrutinib monotherapy underwent high-throughput TCR beta sequencing. The patients took part in an open-label, single-center phase 2 trial of ibrutinib monotherapy. The entry originates in a study of cytotoxic CD8 clonotypes in ibrutinib-treated CLL listed by TCRdb under 2021. In terms of the full investigation: In this cohort, some 16 patients were treatment-naive and about a dozen were relapsed/refractory, while roughly 17 had unmutated IGHV. Of the 85 to 90 participants in the trial, 20 to 30 had longitudinal samples available. Cryopreserved peripheral blood mononuclear cells were obtained before treatment, at response, and at either sustained remission or disease progression. Every sample from remission and from progressive disease was obtained while the patients were still on ibrutinib. Responses were partial in roughly 24 patients and complete in 2; after median around 66 months follow-up, about 14 stayed in remission and about 12 progressed. On average, each sample yielded some 250,000 productive templates and under 95,000 productive rearrangements. Response samples were taken after a median of roughly a year on treatment, ranging from roughly 6 to 36 months.

Study-wide conclusions, independent of this receptor: Public clonotypes were rare and either shrank or stayed stable during treatment, and the rise in clonality at ibrutinib response reflected expansion of private clonotypes. At baseline, clonality was higher than in age-matched healthy donors and showed a strong correlation with circulating CD8+ T-cell counts. Clonality increased at ibrutinib response, stayed stable in sustained remission, and fell back toward baseline at progression. Sampling times were not matched between sustained-remission and progressing patients, and lymph node repertoires were not studied.

A MiSeq instrument was used for deep resolution sequencing, which targeted depths ranging from 1 in 1 million up to 1 in 200,000 T cells, with coverage averaging 10x for each clonotype. TCR beta libraries were generated with the immunoSEQ hsTCRB Kit. The authors processed their data as follows. ImmunoSEQ Data Assistant and ImmunoSEQ Analyzer were used for data analysis, and V, D and J genes were assigned according to IMGT definitions. Clonality, with values ranging from 0 to 1, was calculated as one minus the normalized Shannon entropy of productive rearrangement frequencies. Public clonotype analysis was restricted to overrepresented clonotypes comprising at least 0.05% of each patient's repertoire. Repertoires from 10 to 15 age-matched healthy donors in immuneACCESS were used as clonality controls. Imported from immuneACCESS, the table was reduced by TCRdb to in-frame sequences with V and J called. These copies leave out some clones; in studies compared against another copy, an unresolved V gene accounts for under half, and the cause of the remainder is not known. From that table come the V and J calls and clone size; the DNA was used to work out D and trimming. Counted in this sample were 150,000 to 200,000 clones; 88% of them appeared once. The ten largest clonotypes hold 3% of the sample.

The trim is 2 bases for V and 5 bases for J, with a gap of 15 bases between the germline ends. From its cysteine to its phenylalanine, the CDR3 spans 15 amino acids. The retained sequence is limited to the CDR3, 45 bases, with the frame set at the first base. Looking up the germline V gene yields CDR1 MGHRA and CDR2 YSYEKL. The rearrangement combines TRBV4-1 with TRBJ2-5; confidence is insufficient to name the D gene. This clonotype originated in a human donor with chronic lymphocytic leukemia. The sequenced sample was PBMCs, obtained at disease progression, from a patient treated with ibrutinib. The DNA sequence reads TGCGCCAGCAGCCAACGGCGTGGCAGTCTGGAGACCCAGTACTTC. Translated, it reads CASSQRRGSLETQYF.